This T cell receptor beta chain was recovered during a study of yellow fever vaccine responses in identical twins. Overall study results and limits: Vaccine-induced T cell responses in twins were reportedly observed to appear partly convergent, partly personalized.

Remarks on this clonotype: Its antigen is not known.

Each CDR3 protein gets one entry after TCRdb re-called the RT-PCR reads with MiXCR. The sample includes 13,000 or so distinct CDR3 sequences, roughly four fifths of them seen just once. Trimming removed 7 bases from V and 9 bases from J; junction bases left unmatched: 12. This CDR3 is built from 15 residues. This sequence was found in a young woman who received the yellow fever vaccine. The sample here was T cells from blood (PBMCs), unsorted or a sorted subset (not recorded which), taken before or after yellow fever vaccination (not recorded which). The rearrangement links TRBV12-3 or TRBV12-4 to TRBJ2-1, with 10 bases identical to TRBD2. CDR3 sequence reads: CASNKPPSGGAEQFF. Here the CDR3 DNA reads TGTGCCAGCAACAAACCCCCCAGCGGGGGGGCTGAGCAGTTCTTC.